The present T cell receptor beta chain was sequenced within a study of control samples from healthy donors and cancer patients. This CDR3 region has 14 residues. Germline V gene data show CDR1 as SGHTA and CDR2 as FQGNSA. The V and J ends lost 5 bases and 2 bases, in that order; junction bases with no gene match: 6. Repertoires were generated with immunoSEQ multiplex PCR, while TCRdb's copy carries only in-frame clones and drops some. Of about 160,000 clones detected, about 94% appear once; the ten largest clones hold 8.5%. The chain recombines TRBV7-2 with TRBJ2-7; 7 bases are shared with TRBD2. The sample consisted of blood. This TCR was recovered from a woman aged 40-49 years in good health. CDR3 residues: CASSPERGAYEQYF. As DNA, the CDR3 is TGTGCCAGCAGCCCTGAGCGGGGAGCCTACGAGCAGTACTTC.